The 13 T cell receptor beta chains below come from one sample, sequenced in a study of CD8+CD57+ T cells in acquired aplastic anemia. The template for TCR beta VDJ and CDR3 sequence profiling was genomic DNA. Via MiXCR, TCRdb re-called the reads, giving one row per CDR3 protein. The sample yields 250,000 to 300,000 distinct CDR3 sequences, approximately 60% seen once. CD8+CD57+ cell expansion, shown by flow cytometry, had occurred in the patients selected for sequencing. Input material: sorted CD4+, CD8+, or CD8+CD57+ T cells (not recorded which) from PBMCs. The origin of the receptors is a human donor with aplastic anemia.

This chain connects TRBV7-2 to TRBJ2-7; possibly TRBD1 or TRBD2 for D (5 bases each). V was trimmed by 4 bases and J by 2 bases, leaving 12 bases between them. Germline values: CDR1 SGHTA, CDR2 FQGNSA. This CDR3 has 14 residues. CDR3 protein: CASSYGAAAYEQYF. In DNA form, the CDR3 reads TGTGCCAGCAGCTACGGGGCAGCCGCCTACGAGCAGTACTTC.

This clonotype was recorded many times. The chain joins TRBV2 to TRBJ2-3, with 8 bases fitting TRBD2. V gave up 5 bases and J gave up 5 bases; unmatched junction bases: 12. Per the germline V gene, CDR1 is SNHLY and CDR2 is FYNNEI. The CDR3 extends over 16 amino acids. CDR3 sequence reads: CASSSPGLELVDTQYF. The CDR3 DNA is TGTGCCAGCAGTAGTCCGGGACTAGAGTTGGTAGATACGCAGTATTTT.

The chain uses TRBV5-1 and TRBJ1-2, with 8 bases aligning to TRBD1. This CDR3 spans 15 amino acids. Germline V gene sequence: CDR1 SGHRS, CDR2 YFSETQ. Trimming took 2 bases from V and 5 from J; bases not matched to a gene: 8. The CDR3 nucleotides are TGCGCCAGCAGCTTAGGGACAGGACAGGAATATGGCTACACCTTC. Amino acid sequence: CASSLGTGQEYGYTF.

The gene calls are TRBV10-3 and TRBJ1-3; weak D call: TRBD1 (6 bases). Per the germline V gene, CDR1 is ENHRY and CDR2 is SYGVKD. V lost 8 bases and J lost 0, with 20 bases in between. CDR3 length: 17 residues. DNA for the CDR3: TGTGCCATCGCGCGTCGGGATACAGGGTCCTCTGGAAACACCATATATTTT. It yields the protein CAIARRDTGSSGNTIYF.

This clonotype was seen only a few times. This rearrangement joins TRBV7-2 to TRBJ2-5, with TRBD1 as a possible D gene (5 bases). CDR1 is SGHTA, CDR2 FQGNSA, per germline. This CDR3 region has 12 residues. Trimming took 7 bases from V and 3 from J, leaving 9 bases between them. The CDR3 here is CASNSGKETQYF. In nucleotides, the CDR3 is TGTGCCAGCAACTCAGGGAAAGAGACCCAGTACTTC. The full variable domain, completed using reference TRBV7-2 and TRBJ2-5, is GAGVSQSPSNKVTEKGKDVELRCDPISGHTALYWYRQSLGQGLEFLIYFQGNSAPDKSGLPSDRFSAERTGGSVSTLTIQRTQQEDSAVYLCASNSGKETQYFGPGTRLLVL.

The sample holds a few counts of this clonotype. CDR3: CASSAEGSTEAFF. CDR3 coding DNA: TGCGCCAGCAGTGCCGAGGGCAGCACTGAAGCTTTCTTT. The chain joins TRBV10-2 to TRBJ1-1; no reliable D call. CDR1 WSHSY and CDR2 SAAADI come from the germline V gene. V lost 4 bases and J 4 bases, leaving 10 bases between the germline ends. This CDR3 is 13 amino acids long.

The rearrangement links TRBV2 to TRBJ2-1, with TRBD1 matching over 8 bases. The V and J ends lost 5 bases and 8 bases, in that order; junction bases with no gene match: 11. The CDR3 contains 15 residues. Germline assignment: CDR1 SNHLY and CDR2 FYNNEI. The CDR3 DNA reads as TGTGCCAGCAGTCTTGACAGGGGAGTGGGGCATGAGCAGTTCTTC. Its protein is CASSLDRGVGHEQFF.

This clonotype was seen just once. This chain's CDR3 is CASSLFREGYMNTEAFF. The DNA for the CDR3 is TGTGCCAGCAGCTTGTTCCGCGAGGGATACATGAACACTGAAGCTTTCTTT. The rearrangement joins TRBV9 to TRBJ1-1; D is unclear. The V gene lost 4 bases and the J gene lost 0 bases, with 19 bases spanning the gap. The CDR3 extends over 17 amino acids. The V gene's germline CDR1 is SGDLS and CDR2 YYNGEE.

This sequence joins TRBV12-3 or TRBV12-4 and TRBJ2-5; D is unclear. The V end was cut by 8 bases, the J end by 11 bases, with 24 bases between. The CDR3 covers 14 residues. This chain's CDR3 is CASAISVGGNEQYF. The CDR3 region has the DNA TGTGCCAGCGCCATCTCGGTCGGTGGCAATGAGCAGTACTTC.

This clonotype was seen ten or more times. The CDR3 nucleotides are TGTGCCAGTAGTATCTCTGGACAGGGGCGAAATCAGCCCCAGCATTTT. Translating gives CASSISGQGRNQPQHF. This chain joins TRBV19 and TRBJ1-5, with TRBD1 identical over 9 bases. CDR3 length: 16 residues. CDR1 and CDR2 from the germline V gene are LNHDA and SQIVND (reference sequence). V lost 3 bases and J lost 4; bases outside the gene matches: 7.

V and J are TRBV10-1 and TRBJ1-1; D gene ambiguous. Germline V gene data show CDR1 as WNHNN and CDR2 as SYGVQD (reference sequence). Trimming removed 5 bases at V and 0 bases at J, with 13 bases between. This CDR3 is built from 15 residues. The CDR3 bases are TGCGCCAGCAGTAATCAGAGAACGATGAACACTGAAGCTTTCTTT. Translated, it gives CASSNQRTMNTEAFF.

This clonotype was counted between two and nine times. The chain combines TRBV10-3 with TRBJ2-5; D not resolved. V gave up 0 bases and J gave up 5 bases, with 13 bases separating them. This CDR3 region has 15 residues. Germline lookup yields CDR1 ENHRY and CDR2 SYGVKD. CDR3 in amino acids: CAISESQESRETQYF. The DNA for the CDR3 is TGTGCCATCAGTGAGTCGCAGGAATCAAGGGAGACCCAGTACTTC.

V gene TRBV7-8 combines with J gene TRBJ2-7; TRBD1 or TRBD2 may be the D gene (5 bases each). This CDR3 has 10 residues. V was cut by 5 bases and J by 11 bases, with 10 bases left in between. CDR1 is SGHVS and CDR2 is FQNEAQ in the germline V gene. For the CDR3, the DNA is TGTGCCAGCAGCCGAGGGGAGAAGTACTTC. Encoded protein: CASSRGEKYF. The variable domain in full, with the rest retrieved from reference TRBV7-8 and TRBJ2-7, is GAGVSQSPRYKVAKRGQDVALRCDPISGHVSLFWYQQALGQGPEFLTYFQNEAQLDKSGLPSDRFFAERPEGSVSTLKIQRTQQEDSAVYLCASSRGEKYFGPGTRLTVT.